One T cell receptor beta chain is described in this entry. Sequencing used immunoSEQ multiplex PCR; TCRdb keeps in-frame clones, though not all of them. The sample holds 15,000 to 20,000 clones, 72% seen once. Trimming at V came to 3 bases and at J to 5 bases, leaving 6 bases not matched to a gene. This CDR3 region has 17 residues. CDR1 is SGDLS, CDR2 YYNGEE, per germline. This sample was taken from a study of sequential checkpoint blockade in melanoma. Study-level information: Each arm's sequence ended with maintenance nivolumab.

Treatment indicated: randomized to nivolumab then ipilimumab (arm A) or the reverse (arm B). From thawed PBMCs, live CD3+CD8+ cells negative for CD19 and CD56 were sorted. This clonotype originated in a human donor with melanoma. Sequencing used CD8+ T cells sorted from blood (inferred from file names), obtained from a patient given nivolumab and ipilimumab in sequence. The chain employs TRBV9 and TRBJ2-2, with 14 bases identical to TRBD2. CDR3 loop: CASSAPTSGGATGELFF. The DNA for the CDR3 is TGTGCCAGCAGCGCCCCGACTAGCGGGGGGGCTACCGGGGAGCTGTTTTTT.